The sequence of this TCR beta chain was determined in a study of blood T cell repertoires in COVID-19. Some clones are missing from TCRdb's copy, which holds only in-frame ones; the method was immunoSEQ multiplex PCR. The sample lists around 250,000 clones; around 83% were seen once. The germline V gene encodes CDR1 SGHRS and CDR2 YFSETQ. Losses at the gene ends were 2 bases for V and 3 bases for J; bases not matched to a gene: 4. There are 14 residues in the CDR3. Input material: peripheral blood. This chain connects TRBV5-1 to TRBJ2-7; 8 nucleotides align to TRBD1. This TCR came from a middle-aged woman who had recovered from COVID-19. CDR3 DNA sequence: TGCGCCAGCAGCTTTGACAGGGGTGTCTACGAGCAGTACTTC. Encoded protein: CASSFDRGVYEQYF.